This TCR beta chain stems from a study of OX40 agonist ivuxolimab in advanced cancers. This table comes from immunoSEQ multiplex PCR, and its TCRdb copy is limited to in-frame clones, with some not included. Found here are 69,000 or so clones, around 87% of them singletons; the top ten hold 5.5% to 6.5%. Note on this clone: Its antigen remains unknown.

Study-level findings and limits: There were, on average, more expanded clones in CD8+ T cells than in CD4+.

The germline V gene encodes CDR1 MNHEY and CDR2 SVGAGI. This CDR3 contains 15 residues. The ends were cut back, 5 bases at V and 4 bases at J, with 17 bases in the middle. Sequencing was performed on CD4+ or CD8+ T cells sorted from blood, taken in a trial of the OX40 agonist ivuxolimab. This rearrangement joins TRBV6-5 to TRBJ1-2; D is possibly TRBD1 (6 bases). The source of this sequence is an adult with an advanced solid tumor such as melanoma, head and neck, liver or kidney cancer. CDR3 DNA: TGTGCCAGCAGTCCAACAGGGCGAAAGTCCTATGGCTACACCTTC. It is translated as CASSPTGRKSYGYTF.